This T cell receptor (beta chain) stems from a study of cytomegalovirus exposure and HLA in healthy donors. On this clone: Its target is not known.

Researchers ran the PCR with 60 Vbeta and 13 Jbeta primers. TCRdb's copy holds only in-frame clones and misses some; the assay was immunoSEQ multiplex PCR. Of 130,000 to 150,000 clones listed, roughly 75% are singletons. The CDR3 has 13 amino acids. Germline loops: CDR1 SGHTA, CDR2 FQGNSA. Deletions cut 6 bases from V and 10 bases from J, with 18 bases between. The study's findings and limits: The records held CMV serostatus as the only immune exposure information. In a later analysis, a missense DCLRE1C variant was linked to TCR beta V- and J-gene trimming. Highly shared sequence variants in one cluster were likely a sequencing artifact.

The chain recombines TRBV7-2 with TRBJ1-1, with D unresolved. Sequencing input: PBMCs. The sequence derives from a man in his forties in good health and CMV-seropositive. As DNA, the CDR3 is TGTGCCAGCAGTCTCGGCACTAACTTTCCAGCTTTCTTT. It yields the protein CASSLGTNFPAFF.